This T cell receptor beta chain was recorded in a study of memory CD4+ T cells and cytomegalovirus serostatus. Study-wide background: Donors were healthy Belgian adults, 8 to 10 CMV seropositive and 20 to 30 seronegative.

The sort gate was single viable CD3+CD4+CD8-CD45RO+ cells for memory CD4+ T cells. Total CD4+ T cells were enriched by CD4 positive selection. Germline CDR1 and CDR2: SGHRS and YFSETQ. Between the trimmed V and J ends, which lost 5 bases and 0 bases, there was a span of 8 bases. The CDR3 totals 13 residues. Only in-frame clones appear in the TCRdb table, and some are missing; sequencing was by immunoSEQ multiplex PCR. The sample has 50,000 to 75,000 clones, roughly four fifths seen once. This TCR came from an adult in good health and CMV-seronegative. The rearrangement links TRBV5-1 to TRBJ2-5; no clear D. The sequenced material came from memory CD4+ T cells from blood. As DNA, the CDR3 is TGCGCCAGCAGTTGGACGGACCAAGAGACCCAGTACTTC. Translating gives CASSWTDQETQYF.